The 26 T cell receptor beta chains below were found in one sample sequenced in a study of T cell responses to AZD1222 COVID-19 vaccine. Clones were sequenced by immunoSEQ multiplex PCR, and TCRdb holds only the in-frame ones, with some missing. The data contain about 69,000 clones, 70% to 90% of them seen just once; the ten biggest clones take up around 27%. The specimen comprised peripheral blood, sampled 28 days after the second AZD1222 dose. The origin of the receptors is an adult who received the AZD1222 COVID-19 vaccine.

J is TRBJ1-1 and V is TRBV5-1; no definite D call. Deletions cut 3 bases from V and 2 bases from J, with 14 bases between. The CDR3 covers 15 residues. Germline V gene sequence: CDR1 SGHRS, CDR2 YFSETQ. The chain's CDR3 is CASSSNPGSNTEAFF. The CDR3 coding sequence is TGCGCCAGCAGCTCGAATCCGGGAAGCAACACTGAAGCTTTCTTT. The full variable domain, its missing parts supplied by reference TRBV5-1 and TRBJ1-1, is KAGVTQTPRYLIKTRGQQVTLSCSPISGHRSVSWYQQTPGQGLQFLFEYFSETQRNKGNFPGRFSGRQFSNSRSEMNVSTLELGDSALYLCASSSNPGSNTEAFFGQGTRLTVV.

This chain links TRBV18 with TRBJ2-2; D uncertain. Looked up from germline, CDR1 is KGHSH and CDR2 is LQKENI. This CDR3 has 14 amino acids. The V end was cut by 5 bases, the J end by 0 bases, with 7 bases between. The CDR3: CASSGSSNTGELFF. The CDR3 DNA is TGTGCCAGCTCAGGTAGCTCGAACACCGGGGAGCTGTTTTTT.

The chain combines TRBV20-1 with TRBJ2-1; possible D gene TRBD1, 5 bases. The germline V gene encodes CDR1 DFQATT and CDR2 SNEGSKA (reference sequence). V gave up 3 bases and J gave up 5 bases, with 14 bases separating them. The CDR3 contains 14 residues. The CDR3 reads CSASNPAGNNEQFF. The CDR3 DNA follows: TGCAGTGCTAGTAATCCCGCAGGGAACAATGAGCAGTTCTTC.

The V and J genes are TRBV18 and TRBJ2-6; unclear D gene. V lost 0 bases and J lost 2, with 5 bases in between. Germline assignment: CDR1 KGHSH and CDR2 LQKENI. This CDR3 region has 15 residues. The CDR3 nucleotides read TGTGCCAGCTCACCACCCGTGACTGGGGCCAACGTCCTGACTTTC. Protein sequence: CASSPPVTGANVLTF.

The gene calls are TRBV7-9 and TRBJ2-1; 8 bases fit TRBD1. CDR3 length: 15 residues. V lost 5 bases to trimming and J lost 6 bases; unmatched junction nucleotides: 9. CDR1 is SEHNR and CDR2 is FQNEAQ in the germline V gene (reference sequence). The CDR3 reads CASSLPPGQANEQFF. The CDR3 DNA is TGTGCCAGCAGCCTCCCCCCGGGACAGGCCAATGAGCAGTTCTTC.

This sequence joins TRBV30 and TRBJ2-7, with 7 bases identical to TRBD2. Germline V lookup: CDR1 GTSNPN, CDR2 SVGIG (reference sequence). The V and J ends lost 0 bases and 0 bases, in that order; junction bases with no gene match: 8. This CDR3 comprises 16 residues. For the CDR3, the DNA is TGTGCCTGGAGTGTAGGGAGCGGGAACCCCTCCTACGAGCAGTACTTC. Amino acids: CAWSVGSGNPSYEQYF. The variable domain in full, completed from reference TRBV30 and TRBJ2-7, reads SQTIHQWPATLVQPVGSPLSLECTVEGTSNPNLYWYRQAAGRGLQLLFYSVGIGQISSEVPQNLSASRPQDRQFILSSKKLLLSDSGFYLCAWSVGSGNPSYEQYFGPGTRLTVT.

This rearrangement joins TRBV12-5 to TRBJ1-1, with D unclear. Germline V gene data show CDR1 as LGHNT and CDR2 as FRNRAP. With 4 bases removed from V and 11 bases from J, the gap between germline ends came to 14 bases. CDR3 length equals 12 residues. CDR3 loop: CASGSAGVKAFF. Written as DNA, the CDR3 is TGTGCTAGTGGTTCTGCAGGTGTTAAGGCTTTCTTT.

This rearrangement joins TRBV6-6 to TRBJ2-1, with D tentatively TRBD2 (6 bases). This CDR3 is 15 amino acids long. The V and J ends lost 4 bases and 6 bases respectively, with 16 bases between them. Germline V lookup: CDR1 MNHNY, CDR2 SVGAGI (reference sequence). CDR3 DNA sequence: TGTGCCAGCAGTTGGGACCTCCTGGAGGGCAATGAGCAGTTCTTC. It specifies CASSWDLLEGNEQFF.

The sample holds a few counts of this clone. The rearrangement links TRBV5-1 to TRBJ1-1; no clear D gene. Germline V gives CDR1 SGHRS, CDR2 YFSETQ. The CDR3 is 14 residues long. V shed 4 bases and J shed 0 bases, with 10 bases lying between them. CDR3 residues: CASSGTSMNTEAFF. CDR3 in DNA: TGCGCCAGCAGCGGAACGTCTATGAACACTGAAGCTTTCTTT.

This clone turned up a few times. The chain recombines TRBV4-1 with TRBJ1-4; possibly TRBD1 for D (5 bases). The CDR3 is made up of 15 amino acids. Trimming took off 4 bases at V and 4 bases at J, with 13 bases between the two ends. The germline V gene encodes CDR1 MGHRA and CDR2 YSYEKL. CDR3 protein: CASSPGTVYNEKLFF. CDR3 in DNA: TGCGCCAGCAGCCCAGGGACCGTTTATAATGAAAAACTGTTTTTT.

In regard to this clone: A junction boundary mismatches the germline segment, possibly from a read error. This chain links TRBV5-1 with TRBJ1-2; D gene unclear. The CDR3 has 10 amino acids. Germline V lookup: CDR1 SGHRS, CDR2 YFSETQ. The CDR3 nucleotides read TGCGCCAGCAGCTTGGCCATCGGAGTCTTC. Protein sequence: CASSLAIGVF.

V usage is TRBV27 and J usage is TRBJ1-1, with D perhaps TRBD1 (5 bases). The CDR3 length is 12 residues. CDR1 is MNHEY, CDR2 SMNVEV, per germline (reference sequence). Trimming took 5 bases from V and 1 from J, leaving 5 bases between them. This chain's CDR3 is CASSQGNTEAFF. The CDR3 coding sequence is TGTGCCAGCAGTCAGGGGAACACTGAAGCTTTCTTT.

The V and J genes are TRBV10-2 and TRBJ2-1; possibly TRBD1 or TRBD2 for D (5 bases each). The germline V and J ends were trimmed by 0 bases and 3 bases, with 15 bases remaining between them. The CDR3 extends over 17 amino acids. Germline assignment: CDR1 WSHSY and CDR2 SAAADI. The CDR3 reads CASSESGPFGGYNEQFF. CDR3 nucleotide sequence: TGCGCCAGCAGTGAGTCCGGACCGTTTGGGGGCTACAATGAGCAGTTCTTC.

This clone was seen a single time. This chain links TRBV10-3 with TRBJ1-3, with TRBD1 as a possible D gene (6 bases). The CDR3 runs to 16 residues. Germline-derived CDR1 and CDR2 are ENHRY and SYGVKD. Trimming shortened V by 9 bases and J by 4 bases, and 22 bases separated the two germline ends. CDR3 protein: CAILKGRGVVGNTIYF. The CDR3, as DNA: TGTGCCATACTTAAGGGTAGGGGGGTTGTAGGAAACACCATATATTTT.

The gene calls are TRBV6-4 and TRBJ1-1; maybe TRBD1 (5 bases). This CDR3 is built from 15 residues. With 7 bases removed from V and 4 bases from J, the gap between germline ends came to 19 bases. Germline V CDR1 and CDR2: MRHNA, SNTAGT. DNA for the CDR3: TGTGCCAGCAAAAATCTTCAAGGGGCATCCACTGAAGCTTTCTTT. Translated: CASKNLQGASTEAFF.

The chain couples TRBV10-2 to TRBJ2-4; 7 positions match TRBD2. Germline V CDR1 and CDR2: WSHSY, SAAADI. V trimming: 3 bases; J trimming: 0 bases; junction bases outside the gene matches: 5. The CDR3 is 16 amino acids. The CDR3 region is CASSDPGGLAKNIQYF. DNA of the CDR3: TGCGCCAGCAGTGACCCGGGAGGCCTAGCCAAAAACATTCAGTACTTC.

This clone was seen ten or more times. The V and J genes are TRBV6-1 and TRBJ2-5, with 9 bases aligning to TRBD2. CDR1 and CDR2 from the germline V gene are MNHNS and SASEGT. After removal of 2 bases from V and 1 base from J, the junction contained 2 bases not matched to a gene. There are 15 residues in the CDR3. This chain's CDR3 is CASSEFSGGQETQYF. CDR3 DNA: TGTGCCAGCAGTGAATTTAGCGGGGGCCAAGAGACCCAGTACTTC.

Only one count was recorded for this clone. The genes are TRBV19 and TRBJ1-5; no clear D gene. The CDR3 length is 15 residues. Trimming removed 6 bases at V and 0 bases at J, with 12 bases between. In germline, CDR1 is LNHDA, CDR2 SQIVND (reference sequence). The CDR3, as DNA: TGTGCCAGTAGGCTCAGCAGCTATAGCAATCAGCCCCAGCATTTT. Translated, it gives CASRLSSYSNQPQHF.

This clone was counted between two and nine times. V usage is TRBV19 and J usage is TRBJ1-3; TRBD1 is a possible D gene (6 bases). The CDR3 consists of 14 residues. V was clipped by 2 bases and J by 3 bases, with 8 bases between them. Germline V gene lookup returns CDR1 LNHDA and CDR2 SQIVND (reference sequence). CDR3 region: CASSIRTVGNTIYF. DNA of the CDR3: TGTGCCAGTAGTATACGGACAGTTGGAAACACCATATATTTT.

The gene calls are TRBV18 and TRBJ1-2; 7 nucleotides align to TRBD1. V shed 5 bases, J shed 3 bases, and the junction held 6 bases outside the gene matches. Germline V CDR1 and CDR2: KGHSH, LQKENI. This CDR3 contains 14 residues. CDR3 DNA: TGTGCCAGCTCAACAAGACAGGGATACTATGGCTACACCTTC. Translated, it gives CASSTRQGYYGYTF.

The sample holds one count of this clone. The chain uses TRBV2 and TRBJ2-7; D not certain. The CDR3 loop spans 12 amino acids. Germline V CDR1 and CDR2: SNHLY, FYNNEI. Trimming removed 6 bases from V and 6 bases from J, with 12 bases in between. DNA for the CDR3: TGTGCCAGCAGGCCGGAACCGGTCGAGCAGTACTTC. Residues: CASRPEPVEQYF.

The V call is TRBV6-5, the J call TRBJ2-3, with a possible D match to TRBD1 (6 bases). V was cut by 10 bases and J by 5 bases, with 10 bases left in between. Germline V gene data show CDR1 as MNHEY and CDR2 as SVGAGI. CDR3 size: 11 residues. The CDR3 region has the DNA TGTGCCACCTCCAGGGGAGATACGCAGTATTTT. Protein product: CATSRGDTQYF.

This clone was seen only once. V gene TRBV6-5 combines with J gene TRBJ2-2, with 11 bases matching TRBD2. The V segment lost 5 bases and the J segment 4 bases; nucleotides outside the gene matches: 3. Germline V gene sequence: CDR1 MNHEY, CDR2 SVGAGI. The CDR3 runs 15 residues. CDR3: CASSKGLAVTGELFF. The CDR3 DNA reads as TGTGCCAGCAGTAAGGGACTAGCGGTCACCGGGGAGCTGTTTTTT.

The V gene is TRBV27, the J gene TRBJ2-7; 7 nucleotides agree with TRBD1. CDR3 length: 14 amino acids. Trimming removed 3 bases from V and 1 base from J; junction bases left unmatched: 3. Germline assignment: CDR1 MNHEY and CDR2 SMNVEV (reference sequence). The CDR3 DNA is TGTGCCAGCAGTTTTAACAGGGGATCCTACGAGCAGTACTTC. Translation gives CASSFNRGSYEQYF.

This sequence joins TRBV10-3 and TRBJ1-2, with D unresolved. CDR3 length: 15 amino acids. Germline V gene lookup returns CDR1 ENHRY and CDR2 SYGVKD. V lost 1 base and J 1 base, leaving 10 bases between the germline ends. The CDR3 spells CAISEFEGINYGYTF. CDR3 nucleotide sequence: TGTGCCATCAGTGAGTTTGAAGGGATTAACTATGGCTACACCTTC.

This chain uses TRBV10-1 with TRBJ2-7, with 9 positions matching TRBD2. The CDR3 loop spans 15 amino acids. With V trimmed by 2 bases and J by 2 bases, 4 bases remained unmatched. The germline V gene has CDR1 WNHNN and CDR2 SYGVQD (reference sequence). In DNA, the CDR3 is TGCGCCAGCAGTGAGGGGCTAGCGGGACCCTACGAGCAGTACTTC. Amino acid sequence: CASSEGLAGPYEQYF.